This T cell receptor beta chain is from a study of blood T cell repertoires in COVID-19. Looking at the study overall: The samples span acute and convalescent COVID-19 from the United States, Italy and Spain. The cDNA or gDNA used as material had been derived from T cells, B-cell-depleted T cells, or PBMCs.

CDR1 is GTSNPN and CDR2 is SVGIG in the germline V gene (reference sequence). This CDR3 is built from 16 residues. V dropped 2 bases and J dropped 2 bases, with 15 bases sitting between them. Original processing methods: For nucleated cells, counts were estimated from reference gene primer amplification. Clones were sequenced by immunoSEQ multiplex PCR, and TCRdb holds only the in-frame ones, with some missing. That table furnishes V, J and clone size, whereas the DNA furnished D and trimming. Among 240,000 or so clones listed, roughly 86% were seen once. The source of this sequence is a woman aged 45-59 years who had recovered from COVID-19. The rearrangement joins TRBV30 to TRBJ1-4; possibly TRBD1 for D (6 bases). The material sequenced was PBMCs or T cells enriched from blood (not recorded which). CDR3 protein: CAWSSDRTRTNEKLFF. CDR3 nucleotides: TGTGCCTGGAGTAGTGACAGGACGAGGACTAATGAAAAACTGTTTTTT.